The 27 T cell receptor beta chains below were found in one sample sequenced in a study of blood T cells in healthy people across ages. With a J-beta primer mix and a sample-barcoded 5' primer, a second PCR ran about 7 to 12 cycles. TCRdb recomputed calls from the 5' RACE reads with MiXCR, one row per CDR3 protein. The sample carries about 1,600,000 distinct CDR3 sequences, approximately 40% recorded once. Sample: blood. Every receptor here comes from a woman aged 18-29 years in good health.

This clonotype was counted between two and nine times. The chain combines TRBV7-2 with TRBJ2-6; D gene ambiguous. Germline lookup yields CDR1 SGHTA and CDR2 FQGNSA. This CDR3 spans 15 amino acids. Trimming left V 3 bases short and J 0 bases short, with 6 bases between. Here the CDR3 DNA reads TGTGCCAGCAGCTTCGGAAACTCTGGGGCCAACGTCCTGACTTTC. Translating it yields CASSFGNSGANVLTF.

The V call is TRBV5-1, the J call TRBJ1-2; D perhaps matches TRBD1 (5 bases). Germline assignment: CDR1 SGHRS and CDR2 YFSETQ. V dropped 4 bases and J dropped 4 bases, with 17 bases sitting between them. The CDR3 sequence is 15 residues long. For the CDR3, the DNA is TGCGCCAGCAGCGGCTACGAGGGGCCGTTCTATGGCTACACCTTC. It specifies CASSGYEGPFYGYTF.

The chain couples TRBV20-1 to TRBJ2-7; TRBD2 might be the D (6 bases). The CDR3 covers 13 residues. CDR1 DFQATT and CDR2 SNEGSKA come from the germline V gene (reference sequence). V lost 3 bases and J lost 2, with 11 bases in between. DNA for the CDR3: TGCAGTGCTAGCCGGGAGCTCACCTACGAGCAGTACTTC. Protein: CSASRELTYEQYF.

This clonotype was seen more than once but under ten times. This rearrangement joins TRBV20-1 to TRBJ2-3; the D call may be TRBD1 or TRBD2 (6 bases each). Trimming cost V 5 bases and J 4 bases, with 16 bases left between them. CDR1 and CDR2 from the germline V gene are DFQATT and SNEGSKA (reference sequence). The CDR3 extends over 14 amino acids. This CDR3 is CSAGRQGWADTQYF. The CDR3 DNA is TGCAGTGCTGGGAGGCAGGGGTGGGCAGATACGCAGTATTTT.

This clonotype was seen more than once but under ten times. V and J are TRBV4-1 and TRBJ2-1; D is uncertain. V was shortened by 0 bases and J by 6 bases, with 9 bases between the two germline ends. This CDR3 comprises 14 residues. CDR1 is MGHRA and CDR2 is YSYEKL in the germline V gene. As DNA, the CDR3 is TGCGCCAGCAGCCAAGATGAGGCGGCCAATGAGCAGTTCTTC. Protein product: CASSQDEAANEQFF.

On this clonotype itself: Germline and junction disagree at one end, which may indicate a read error. This chain joins TRBV12-3 or TRBV12-4 and TRBJ2-3; tentatively, D is TRBD2 (5 bases). The CDR3 has 17 amino acids. CDR3 DNA: TGTGCCAGCAGTTTCGCTCCTAGCACTGTTAGCGCAGATACGCAGTATTTC. It encodes CASSFAPSTVSADTQYF.

This clonotype was observed once. The chain carries TRBV28 and TRBJ2-1; D tentatively fits TRBD1 or TRBD2 (7 bases each). This CDR3 comprises 16 residues. The germline V gene encodes CDR1 MDHEN and CDR2 SYDVKM. Trimming stripped 4 bases from V and 10 bases from J, with 23 bases between. In DNA form, the CDR3 reads TGTGCCAGCAGTTCCCCGAGGGGGCGGGGGACCTACGAGCAGTTCTTC. Translated, it gives CASSSPRGRGTYEQFF.

This clonotype came up a few times. The rearrangement joins TRBV2 to TRBJ2-7; a weak D match, TRBD2 (5 bases). Trimming left V 2 bases short and J 2 bases short, with 13 bases between. The CDR3 is 15 residues long. Germline lookup yields CDR1 SNHLY and CDR2 FYNNEI. As DNA, the CDR3 is TGTGCCAGCAGTGAAACCCCTAGCTGGACCTACGAGCAGTACTTC. It specifies CASSETPSWTYEQYF.

The gene calls are TRBV27 and TRBJ1-2; D perhaps matches TRBD1 (6 bases). The CDR3 is made up of 15 amino acids. Per germline, CDR1 MNHEY and CDR2 SMNVEV (reference sequence). V shed 5 bases and J shed 5 bases, with 18 bases lying between them. CDR3 amino acids: CASSLSPGVGYGYTF. In DNA, the CDR3 is TGTGCCAGCAGTCTCTCTCCAGGGGTGGGATATGGCTACACCTTC.

Written as DNA, the CDR3 is TGTGCCAGCAGTTTAGAGGCGGGAGTAGCAGATACGCAGTATTTT. As protein: CASSLEAGVADTQYF. J is TRBJ2-3 and V is TRBV12-3 or TRBV12-4, with 7 bases identical to TRBD2. The CDR3 is made up of 15 amino acids. J gave up 4 bases and V 1 base, and 5 bases lay outside the gene matches.

J is TRBJ2-5 and V is TRBV12-5; possibly TRBD1 or TRBD2 for D (6 bases each). Germline values: CDR1 LGHNT, CDR2 FRNRAP. Trimming removed 5 bases from V and 1 base from J, with 11 bases in between. The CDR3 totals 14 residues. The CDR3 protein is CASGTGGLQETQYF. The DNA of the CDR3 is TGTGCTAGTGGTACCGGGGGCCTCCAAGAGACCCAGTACTTC.

CDR3 nucleotides: TGTGCCAGCAGTTTATCGGCCGGGACCCAGTACTTC. It specifies CASSLSAGTQYF. The chain couples TRBV27 to TRBJ2-5; D gene ambiguous. From germline, CDR1 is MNHEY and CDR2 SMNVEV (reference sequence). Trimming took 0 bases from V and 7 from J, leaving 6 bases between them. This CDR3 has 12 amino acids.

This clonotype was counted a single time. The rearrangement joins TRBV25-1 to TRBJ1-4; tentative D call: TRBD1 (6 bases). The CDR3 has 13 amino acids. Germline V CDR1 and CDR2: MGHDK, SYGVNS. V lost 5 bases to trimming and J lost 10 bases, with 14 bases between them. The CDR3 region is CASSLAGASKLFF. CDR3 DNA sequence: TGTGCCAGCAGTCTGGCAGGGGCGTCAAAACTGTTTTTT. Supplemented by reference TRBV25-1 and TRBJ1-4, the full variable domain reads EADIYQTPRYLVIGTGKKITLECSQTMGHDKMYWYQQDPGMELHLIHYSYGVNSTEKGDLSSESTVSRIRTEHFPLTLESARPSHTSQYLCASSLAGASKLFFGSGTQLSVL.

This clonotype was seen only once. The rearrangement joins TRBV4-1 to TRBJ2-1, with 14 bases lining up with TRBD2. Germline CDR1 is MGHRA and CDR2 is YSYEKL. The ends lost 3 bases at V and 5 bases at J; junction bases unmatched: 3. The CDR3 spans 16 residues. CDR3 nucleotide sequence: TGCGCCAGCAGCCACCCGGGACTAGCGGGAGACAATGAGCAGTTCTTC. As protein: CASSHPGLAGDNEQFF.

This clonotype was counted a few times. V gene TRBV20-1 combines with J gene TRBJ2-1; the match to TRBD1 covers 11 bases. Germline V gives CDR1 DFQATT, CDR2 SNEGSKA (reference sequence). The V segment lost 6 bases and the J segment 3 bases; nucleotides outside the gene matches: 13. The CDR3 consists of 17 residues. CDR3 in amino acids: CSAVLEVGTGGYNEQFF. The CDR3 nucleotides are TGCAGTGCGGTGTTAGAAGTGGGGACAGGGGGCTACAATGAGCAGTTCTTC.

This chain links TRBV12-3 or TRBV12-4 with TRBJ2-3; D remains unclear. Deletions cut 0 bases from V and 4 bases from J, with 14 bases between. CDR3 length: 16 residues. The CDR3 loop is CASSLAKTTRADTQYF. Here the CDR3 DNA reads TGTGCCAGCAGTTTAGCGAAAACCACCAGAGCAGATACGCAGTATTTT.

This clonotype has more than one count but fewer than ten. The rearrangement links TRBV7-9 to TRBJ2-7; D might be TRBD2 (6 bases). The germline CDR1 and CDR2 sequences are SEHNR and FQNEAQ (reference sequence). The CDR3 spans 15 residues. Trimming shortened V by 5 bases and J by 2 bases, and 16 bases separated the two germline ends. This chain's CDR3 is CASSANPREPYEQYF. The CDR3, as DNA: TGTGCCAGCAGCGCAAACCCCCGGGAGCCCTACGAGCAGTACTTC.

The chain recombines TRBV18 with TRBJ2-3; no clear D gene. V lost 3 bases, J lost 0 bases, and 10 bases lay in between. Germline-derived CDR1 and CDR2 are KGHSH and LQKENI. This CDR3 is 15 amino acids long. Here the CDR3 reads CASSPPSISTDTQYF. CDR3 nucleotide sequence: TGTGCCAGCTCACCTCCATCGATAAGCACAGATACGCAGTATTTT.

This clonotype was observed a few times. This rearrangement joins TRBV12-3 or TRBV12-4 to TRBJ1-2; TRBD1 might be the D (5 bases). V was cut by 6 bases and J by 4 bases, with 9 bases left in between. CDR3 length equals 12 residues. The CDR3 loop is CASRGVTYGYTF. CDR3 nucleotide sequence: TGTGCCAGCAGAGGGGTGACCTATGGCTACACCTTC.

This clonotype was counted between two and nine times. The chain recombines TRBV11-2 with TRBJ1-2; D perhaps matches TRBD1 (6 bases). The CDR3 loop spans 14 amino acids. Between the trimmed V and J ends, which lost 4 bases and 2 bases, there was a span of 11 bases. Germline CDR1 reads SGHAT; CDR2 reads FQNNGV. Here the CDR3 reads CASSSPRGNYGYTF. The CDR3 bases are TGTGCCAGCAGCTCCCCCAGGGGAAACTATGGCTACACCTTC.

This clonotype showed up just a few times. The chain joins TRBV7-9 to TRBJ1-2; the D is unclear. The CDR3 is 13 residues long. Germline loops: CDR1 SEHNR, CDR2 FQNEAQ (reference sequence). Trimming took 1 base from V and 2 from J, leaving 5 bases between them. This CDR3 is CASSLEENYGYTF. The CDR3 DNA reads as TGTGCCAGCAGCTTAGAGGAGAACTATGGCTACACCTTC.

In this sample, this clonotype turned up once. The chain combines TRBV9 with TRBJ2-5, with 9 bases identical to TRBD1. The last part of the DNA fits TRBJ2-7 better; the J call may be wrong. The germline gives CDR1 SGDLS, CDR2 YYNGEE. CDR3 length: 15 residues. CDR3 nucleotide sequence: TGTGCCAGCAGCGTATCCGGGACAGGGCCCTACGAGCAGTACTTC. Protein: CASSVSGTGPYEQYF.

This clonotype was found a few times. The rearrangement uses TRBV20-1 and TRBJ1-5; D not resolved. Between the trimmed V and J ends, which lost 6 bases and 0 bases, there was a span of 12 bases. From germline, CDR1 is DFQATT and CDR2 SNEGSKA (reference sequence). This CDR3 is built from 14 residues. The DNA for the CDR3 is TGCAGTGCGAGACACCTCGCTAGCAATCAGCCCCAGCATTTT. Amino acid sequence: CSARHLASNQPQHF.

The gene calls are TRBV14 and TRBJ2-1; D unresolved. Germline V gene data show CDR1 as SGHDN and CDR2 as FVKESK. This CDR3 contains 13 residues. Trimming removed 0 bases at V and 10 bases at J, with 10 bases between. The CDR3 region has the DNA TGTGCCAGCAGCCAAGAAGGGATCCGGGAGCAGTTCTTC. It is translated as CASSQEGIREQFF.

The V call is TRBV20-1, the J call TRBJ2-5; D not certain. V was pared by 1 base and J by 5 bases, with 17 bases between. The CDR3 has 15 amino acids. Germline V gene data show CDR1 as DFQATT and CDR2 as SNEGSKA (reference sequence). In DNA, the CDR3 is TGCAGTGCTAGAGGCTTCCGGGCCTACAGCGAGACCCAGTACTTC. As protein: CSARGFRAYSETQYF.

This chain joins TRBV6-5 and TRBJ1-4, with 8 bases fitting TRBD1. CDR1 MNHEY and CDR2 SVGAGI come from the germline V gene. Losses at the gene ends were 2 bases for V and 7 bases for J; bases not matched to a gene: 3. CDR3 length: 14 amino acids. DNA of the CDR3: TGTGCCAGCAGTTACGCGGACAGGGCTGAAAAACTGTTTTTT. Residues: CASSYADRAEKLFF.

The V call is TRBV7-6, the J call TRBJ2-7; D perhaps matches TRBD2 (6 bases). Trimming took 5 bases from V and 5 from J, leaving 22 bases between them. The CDR3 totals 16 residues. The germline V gene has CDR1 SGHVS and CDR2 FNYEAQ. CDR3 sequence reads: CASSPSSAGGWNEQYF. The CDR3 DNA reads TGTGCCAGCAGCCCTTCTTCAGCGGGTGGGTGGAACGAGCAGTACTTC. Drawing the rest from reference TRBV7-6 and TRBJ2-7, the complete variable domain is GAGVSQSPRYKVTKRGQDVALRCDPISGHVSLYWYRQALGQGPEFLTYFNYEAQQDKSGLPNDRFSAERPEGSISTLTIQRTEQRDSAMYRCASSPSSAGGWNEQYFGPGTRLTVT.